This is a list of T cell receptor beta chains from one sample in a study of metastatic and nonmetastatic thyroid tumors. TCRdb re-processed the PCR reads through MiXCR. This repertoire shows some 33,000 clones, approximately 8% found once; its top ten account for approximately 40%. Sequenced: blood. These receptors all come from a female donor with papillary thyroid cancer or a benign thyroid nodule (not recorded which). Some clones in this sample may be carry-over from other donors' samples. Each CDR3 is given with its conserved first and last residue. D genes are given only for firm matches. A clone size is listed for some rows: how often the clone was seen (once, few, many), or a class if it is expanded.

CDR3nt: TGTGCCAGCGGGGCCCTAGTCACAGATACGCAGTATTTT; CDR3aa: CASGALVTDTQYF; d_gene: .; j_gene: TRBJ2-3; v_gene: TRBV6-2/TRBV6-3; abundance: many; len: 13
CDR3nt: TGTGCCAGCACCGACCTGGACAGAGGCAATCAGCCCCAGCATTTT; CDR3aa: CASTDLDRGNQPQHF; d_gene: .; j_gene: TRBJ1-5; v_gene: TRBV6-1; abundance: many; len: 15
CDR3nt: TGCGCCAGTAGTAAGAGGGCGTACTATGGCTACACCTTC; CDR3aa: CASSKRAYYGYTF; d_gene: .; j_gene: TRBJ1-2; v_gene: TRBV19; abundance: few; len: 13
CDR3nt: TGCGCCAGCAGCCTTCTGCTGTTTATGAACACTGAAGCTTTCTTT; CDR3aa: CASSLLLFMNTEAFF; d_gene: .; j_gene: TRBJ1-1; v_gene: TRBV5-1; abundance: many; len: 15
CDR3nt: TGTGCCTGGCCCCGCGGGAACACCATATATTTT; CDR3aa: CAWPRGNTIYF; d_gene: .; j_gene: TRBJ1-3; v_gene: TRBV30; abundance: many; len: 11
CDR3nt: TGTGCCAGCCGCTTTATGGACAGTTATTTGCACTATGGCTACACCTTC; CDR3aa: CASRFMDSYLHYGYTF; d_gene: .; j_gene: TRBJ1-2; v_gene: TRBV6-2/TRBV6-3; abundance: many; len: 16
CDR3nt: TGTGCCAGCTCACCGGGACAGGGGGTCTATGGAAACACCATATATTTT; CDR3aa: CASSPGQGVYGNTIYF; d_gene: TRBD1; j_gene: TRBJ1-3; v_gene: TRBV18; abundance: many; len: 16
CDR3nt: TGCAGTGCTAGAGCACAGGGATGGGGGGTTGCAACTAATGAAAAACTGTTTTTT; CDR3aa: CSARAQGWGVATNEKLFF; d_gene: .; j_gene: TRBJ1-4; v_gene: TRBV20-1; abundance: many; len: 18
CDR3nt: TGTGCCAGCTCACCGAACGGGGGCACCGGGGAGCTGTTTTTT; CDR3aa: CASSPNGGTGELFF; d_gene: .; j_gene: TRBJ2-2; v_gene: TRBV18; abundance: many; len: 14
CDR3nt: TGCAGTGCTAGAGGAGGAATCGGAAACACCATATATTTT; CDR3aa: CSARGGIGNTIYF; d_gene: .; j_gene: TRBJ1-3; v_gene: TRBV20-1; abundance: many; len: 13
CDR3nt: TGTGCCAGCCGGCTGTCGTGGGGGGGCTTGACCGGGGAGCTGTTTTTT; CDR3aa: CASRLSWGGLTGELFF; d_gene: .; j_gene: TRBJ2-2; v_gene: TRBV28; abundance: many; len: 16
CDR3nt: TGTGCCAGCAAGTTGAACACCGGGGAGCTGTTTTTT; CDR3aa: CASKLNTGELFF; d_gene: .; j_gene: TRBJ2-2; v_gene: TRBV28; abundance: many; len: 12
CDR3nt: TGTGCCAGCAGTGAGGGCAGTTACGAGCAGTACTTC; CDR3aa: CASSEGSYEQYF; d_gene: .; j_gene: TRBJ2-7; v_gene: TRBV25-1; abundance: .; len: 12
CDR3nt: TGTGCCAGCACCCCGGCGGCAAGGACACCCTACGAGCAGTACTTC; CDR3aa: CASTPAARTPYEQYF; d_gene: .; j_gene: TRBJ2-7; v_gene: TRBV12-3/TRBV12-4; abundance: medium-sized; len: 15
CDR3nt: TGTGCCAGCAGTTACTCCTCGGCCTTGAGCTCCTACAATGAGCAGTTCTTC; CDR3aa: CASSYSSALSSYNEQFF; d_gene: .; j_gene: TRBJ2-1; v_gene: TRBV6-4; abundance: few; len: 17
CDR3nt: TGTGCCAGCAGTCTACTAGCGGACTACACAGATACGCAGTATTTT; CDR3aa: CASSLLADYTDTQYF; d_gene: TRBD2; j_gene: TRBJ2-3; v_gene: TRBV9; abundance: many; len: 15
CDR3nt: TGCGCCAGCAGCTGGGAGACAGGGAGGAACACTGAAGCTTTCTTT; CDR3aa: CASSWETGRNTEAFF; d_gene: TRBD1; j_gene: TRBJ1-1; v_gene: TRBV5-1; abundance: many; len: 15
CDR3nt: TGTGCCAGCAGCGTAGTAGTTGGAGGGACAGAGGAGGGTACTGAAGCTTTCTTT; CDR3aa: CASSVVVGGTEEGTEAFF; d_gene: TRBD1; j_gene: TRBJ1-1; v_gene: TRBV9; abundance: few; len: 18
CDR3nt: TGTGCCAGTAGTATACTATTCCAACAGACTGAAGCTTTCTTT; CDR3aa: CASSILFQQTEAFF; d_gene: .; j_gene: TRBJ1-1; v_gene: TRBV19; abundance: many; len: 14
CDR3nt: TGTGCCAGCAGCTTAGATGGACAGCCAAAGGACTATGGCTACACCTTC; CDR3aa: CASSLDGQPKDYGYTF; d_gene: .; j_gene: TRBJ1-2; v_gene: TRBV11-2; abundance: many; len: 16
CDR3nt: TGTGCCAGCAGCCCGCAAACTAGCGTGGGGGGGGATGAGCAGTTCTTC; CDR3aa: CASSPQTSVGGDEQFF; d_gene: TRBD2; j_gene: TRBJ2-1; v_gene: TRBV11-2; abundance: few; len: 16
CDR3nt: TGCAGCGCCGAGGATGGGGGGCAGCTGTTCTTT; CDR3aa: CSAEDGGQLFF; d_gene: .; j_gene: TRBJ2-2; v_gene: TRBV29-1; abundance: few; len: 11
CDR3nt: TGTGCCAGTAGTGGGGGACTAGCGGAAACCTACGAGCAGTACTTC; CDR3aa: CASSGGLAETYEQYF; d_gene: TRBD2; j_gene: TRBJ2-7; v_gene: TRBV19; abundance: many; len: 15